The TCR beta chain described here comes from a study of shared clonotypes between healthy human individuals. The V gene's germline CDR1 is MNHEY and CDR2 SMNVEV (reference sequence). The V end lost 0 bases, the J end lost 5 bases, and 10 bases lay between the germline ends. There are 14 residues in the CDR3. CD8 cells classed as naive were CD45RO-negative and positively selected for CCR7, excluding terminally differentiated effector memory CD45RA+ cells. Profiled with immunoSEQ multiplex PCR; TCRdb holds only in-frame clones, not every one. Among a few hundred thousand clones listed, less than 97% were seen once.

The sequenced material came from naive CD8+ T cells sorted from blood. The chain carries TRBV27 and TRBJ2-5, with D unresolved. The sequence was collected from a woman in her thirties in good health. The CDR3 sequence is CASSLSPVIETQYF. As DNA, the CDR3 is TGTGCCAGCAGTTTATCGCCCGTGATCGAGACCCAGTACTTC.